Presented here are 9 T cell receptor beta chains from one specimen sequenced in a study of blood T cell repertoires in COVID-19. Profiling relied on immunoSEQ multiplex PCR, and the TCRdb table lists in-frame clones only, not all of them. The table records about 420,000 clones, about 90% of them present only once. The specimen was peripheral blood. The receptors were sampled from a man aged 18 to 35 with COVID-19, enrolled during active disease.

The chain is built from TRBV6-5 and TRBJ2-2; 11 bases are a match to TRBD1. CDR3 length: 16 residues. Germline V lookup: CDR1 MNHEY, CDR2 SVGAGI. The V gene end was trimmed by 0 bases and the J gene end by 7 bases; junction bases not matched to a gene: 4. As DNA, the CDR3 is TGTGCCAGCAGTTACTCTCCGGACAGGGGGCGCGGGGAGCTGTTTTTT. Residues: CASSYSPDRGRGELFF.

The rearrangement links TRBV27 to TRBJ2-7; 13 bases are shared with TRBD2. The V gene's germline CDR1 is MNHEY and CDR2 SMNVEV (reference sequence). There are 20 residues in the CDR3. The V gene end was trimmed by 3 bases and the J gene end by 3 bases; junction bases not matched to a gene: 17. CDR3 in DNA: TGTGCCAGCAGTTTGCGCCTCACTCCGGGACTAGCGGGATCCTTCTACGAGCAGTACTTC. As protein: CASSLRLTPGLAGSFYEQYF.

V and J are TRBV21-1 and TRBJ2-6; no check of the table's D call, TRBD1, against the DNA was made. TRBV21-1 is termed a pseudogene. CDR3 length: 18 amino acids. CDR3 coding DNA: TGTGCCAGCAGCCTAAAGGGGCCACCAAGCCCTGGGGCCAACGTCCTGACTTTC. It translates to CASSLKGPPSPGANVLTF.

This clone was counted a single time. This rearrangement joins TRBV14 to TRBJ2-1; 8 bases line up with TRBD2. Germline V gene sequence: CDR1 SGHDN, CDR2 FVKESK. CDR3 size: 18 residues. After removal of 0 bases from V and 3 bases from J, the junction contained 10 bases not matched to a gene. The CDR3 coding sequence is TGTGCCAGCAGCCAAGATGGATTGGTAGCGGGGTTCTACAATGAGCAGTTCTTC. Its translation: CASSQDGLVAGFYNEQFF. The full variable domain, its missing parts supplied by reference TRBV14 and TRBJ2-1, is EAGVTQFPSHSVIEKGQTVTLRCDPISGHDNLYWYRRVMGKEIKFLLHFVKESKQDESGMPNNRFLAERTGGTYSTLKVQPAELEDSGVYFCASSQDGLVAGFYNEQFFGPGTRLTVL.

The chain has TRBV9 and TRBJ1-1, with 8 bases fitting TRBD1. The V and J ends lost 4 bases and 13 bases, in that order; junction bases with no gene match: 15. The CDR3 is made up of 14 amino acids. Germline V lookup: CDR1 SGDLS, CDR2 YYNGEE. CDR3 protein: CASSTGQGRTAGFF. The CDR3 DNA is TGTGCCAGCAGCACCGGACAGGGTCGAACCGCGGGTTTCTTT.

The V gene is TRBV6-2 or TRBV6-3, the J gene TRBJ2-7; TRBD2 matches at 10 bases. The CDR3 covers 15 residues. The J segment lost 2 bases and the V segment lost 6 bases, leaving 7 bases of the junction unmatched. The germline V gene encodes CDR1 MNHEY and CDR2 SVGEGT. CDR3 in DNA: TGTGCCAGCAGCTCAATAGCGGGGGGACCCTACGAGCAGTACTTC. Translated: CASSSIAGGPYEQYF.

This chain uses TRBV5-1 with TRBJ1-2, with D tentatively TRBD1 (6 bases). CDR1 is SGHRS and CDR2 is YFSETQ in the germline V gene. This CDR3 has 14 residues. Trimming pared 2 bases from V and 6 bases from J, leaving 14 bases between. The CDR3 DNA is TGCGCCAGCAGCTTTGATCAACCAGGGGATGGCTACACCTTC. Its translation is CASSFDQPGDGYTF.

The gene calls are TRBV19 and TRBJ2-7, with 7 bases fitting TRBD1. Unmatched junction bases numbered 10, after V lost 4 bases and J lost 4 bases. This CDR3 contains 15 residues. CDR1 is LNHDA, CDR2 SQIVND, per germline (reference sequence). Written as DNA, the CDR3 is TGTGCCAGTAGTAGCCGGGACAGAACTCCTTACGAGCAGTACTTC. Translating it yields CASSSRDRTPYEQYF.

This chain joins TRBV13 and TRBJ1-2; D is unclear. V dropped 5 bases and J dropped 2 bases, with 12 bases sitting between them. There are 14 residues in the CDR3. The V gene's germline CDR1 is PRHDT and CDR2 FYEKMQ (reference sequence). CDR3 nucleotide sequence: TGTGCCAGCAGCCCGCGTGGAGGGAACTATGGCTACACCTTC. Its translation is CASSPRGGNYGYTF.